This T cell receptor beta chain was sequenced in a study of tissue T cells after allogeneic stem cell transplantation. Study-wide results and caveats: Sampling depth was limited, and the cohort was small and clinically varied. The study did not identify alloreactive or antigen-specific tissue TCRs, and some clones might be persisting host cells. TCR repertoires tracked anatomic similarity, regardless of disease or transplant status.

Libraries were prepared by immunoSEQ multiplex PCR; TCRdb keeps only in-frame clonotypes and omits some of them. Among 1,200 or so clones listed, 50% to 70% were seen once. This clone was counted a few times. Its specificity is not known. Mouse gene names and germline throughout. The CDR3 end falls 1 residue outside the read, so it is completed with the germline J gene. The sample's time point: mouse harvest day 7 after allogeneic transplant. Tail vein injection delivered 10^7 T-cell-depleted bone marrow cells and 10^6 splenic CD5+ T cells. Mice had MHC-mismatched B6 into BALB/c GVHD, sampled day 7 or 14. CDR3 length: 15 amino acids. The V and J ends lost 2 bases and 5 bases, in that order; junction bases with no gene match: 1. Germline CDR1 NSQYPW, CDR2 LRSPGD (reference sequence).

This sequence was found in a female BALB/c mouse given C57BL/6 T cells with graft-versus-host disease after an allogeneic hematopoietic cell transplant. The specimen was liver tissue. The gene calls are TRBV1 and TRBJ1-4; 11 nucleotides agree with TRBD1. The CDR3 DNA, read in part, is TGCACCTGCAGTGCACGGGACAGGGGGAACGAAAGATTATTT. It codes for CTCSARDRGNERLF. The full CDR3 protein is CTCSARDRGNERLFF. The full variable domain, in which reference TRBV1 and TRBJ1-4 provide the parts outside the CDR3, is VTLLEQNPRWRLVPRGQAVNLRCILKNSQYPWMSWYQQDLQKQLQWLFTLRSPGDKEVKSLPGADYLATRVTDTELRLQVANMSQGRTLYCTCSARDRGNERLFFGHGTKLSVL.